A selection of T cell receptor beta chains follows, all from one sample in a study of patients and donors after allogeneic stem cell transplantation. In TCRdb, the RT-PCR reads were re-called with MiXCR into one record per CDR3 protein. The sample lists under 200,000 distinct CDR3 sequences; approximately 28% were seen once. Sequenced: blood, either unsorted or a sorted T cell fraction (not recorded which). The receptors were gathered from a human donor who was either an allogeneic HSCT recipient or a stem cell or donor lymphocyte infusion donor (not recorded which). It is not recorded whose cells these are; they may come from a transplant donor. CDR3s include the opening cysteine and the closing phenylalanine or tryptophan. D genes are given only for firm matches. The size field is filled for only some rows; it gives once, few, many or a size class.

D gene: NA
V gene: TRBV30
J gene: TRBJ1-2
clone size: NA
CDR3 protein: CAWTGVGQRSYGYTF

D gene: NA
V gene: TRBV5-4
J gene: TRBJ2-1
clone size: NA
CDR3 protein: CASSLPFPGPGNEQFF

D gene: TRBD1
V gene: TRBV6-2/TRBV6-3
J gene: TRBJ1-6
clone size: NA
CDR3 protein: CATSGTGRNSPLHF

D gene: TRBD2
V gene: TRBV7-9
J gene: TRBJ2-7
clone size: NA
CDR3 protein: CASSLSGTSGRLEQYF

D gene: NA
V gene: TRBV7-2
J gene: TRBJ1-4
clone size: NA
CDR3 protein: CASRREKRANEKLFF

D gene: TRBD1
V gene: TRBV12-3/TRBV12-4
J gene: TRBJ1-2
clone size: many
CDR3 protein: CASRPTGVGGYTF

D gene: NA
V gene: TRBV29-1
J gene: TRBJ1-2
clone size: few
CDR3 protein: CSVESGGYGYTF

D gene: NA
V gene: TRBV7-9
J gene: TRBJ1-1
clone size: few
CDR3 protein: CASSLIQKNTEAFF

D gene: NA
V gene: TRBV4-3
J gene: TRBJ2-7
clone size: NA
CDR3 protein: CASSQEGWQSYEQYF

D gene: NA
V gene: TRBV7-9
J gene: TRBJ1-1
clone size: many
CDR3 protein: CASSFANTEAFF

D gene: TRBD1
V gene: TRBV12-3/TRBV12-4
J gene: TRBJ2-3
clone size: NA
CDR3 protein: CASSPGTGTQYF

D gene: NA
V gene: TRBV18
J gene: TRBJ2-3
clone size: once
CDR3 protein: CASSDYLDTQYF

D gene: NA
V gene: TRBV10-3
J gene: TRBJ2-7
clone size: NA
CDR3 protein: CAISESSGEQYF

D gene: NA
V gene: TRBV10-3
J gene: TRBJ2-3
clone size: few
CDR3 protein: CAISETPFVGSRTDTQYF

D gene: TRBD1
V gene: TRBV4-1
J gene: TRBJ1-2
clone size: NA
CDR3 protein: CASSRGDREPGYTF

D gene: NA
V gene: TRBV6-2/TRBV6-3
J gene: TRBJ2-1
clone size: NA
CDR3 protein: CASSLTQDEQFF

D gene: NA
V gene: TRBV9
J gene: TRBJ1-2
clone size: NA
CDR3 protein: CASSPSAANYGYTF